The entry that follows covers one T cell receptor beta chain sequence. In its sample, this clone was seen many times. Its antigen is still unknown. The sample holds no much larger clone one base away, and base qualities are not on file. V loses 1 base, J loses 6 bases, and the germline ends lie 8 bases apart. Taken from cysteine to phenylalanine, the CDR3 has 13 residues. The kept DNA is CDR3 alone, 39 bases in frame from the first base. From the germline V gene, CDR1 is SGHDN and CDR2 is FVKESK. The library was generated by PCR. Sequencing was performed on an Illumina HiSeq 4000. High-throughput sequencing was used to profile the CDR3 region of the TCR beta-chain in every patient. Per the authors' processing: The researchers built a classifier to tell apart papillary thyroid cancer patients with distant metastasis, based on CDR3 differences among clinicopathological groups. To measure repertoire diversity the researchers used the Shannon index, while the Morisita-Horn index served to gauge how similar the tumor and blood repertoires were. TCRdb reprocessing: public reads trimmed at Q25 with fastp, clones called with MiXCR, in-frame beta chains kept. Clone size and V and J calls follow TCRdb, not the original study. The sample table records about 22,000 clones; about 17% of these occur just once. The ten biggest clones cover roughly 21% of the sample.

The data derive from a study of metastatic and nonmetastatic thyroid tumors (TCRdb year 2020). In terms of the full investigation: Repertoires from peripheral blood and from tumor or nodule tissue samples of malignant and benign thyroid patients were compared.

Before undergoing thyroid surgery, none of the patients had been given any kind of treatment. Using T-cell receptor beta sequencing, the study looked back at clinical samples from patients collected from about 2011 to 2018. Study-level results and caveats: In both blood and tumor samples, malignant tumors were reported to have significantly higher TCR beta diversity than benign nodules.

The material sequenced was blood. The sequence derives from a male donor with papillary thyroid cancer or a benign thyroid nodule (not recorded which). Some clones in this sample may be carry-over from other donors' samples. This receptor chain uses TRBV14 and TRBJ2-3; confidence is insufficient to name the D gene. The base sequence is TGTGCCAGCAGCCAAGCTTCCGGGGATACGCAGTATTTT. Its product reads: CASSQASGDTQYF.